The entry that follows covers one TCR beta chain sequence. The CDR3 extends over 12 amino acids. Germline V gene sequence: CDR1 SQVTM, CDR2 ANQGSEA. Trimming took off 7 bases at V and 1 base at J, with 10 bases between the two ends. Sequencing was performed with immunoSEQ multiplex PCR; in TCRdb, only in-frame clones are kept and a portion is missing. The sample includes 25,000 to 30,000 clones, 83% of them seen just once. This record belongs to a study of blood T cell repertoires in COVID-19. This receptor was obtained from a human donor in a cohort sampled during active COVID-19. The chain carries TRBV29-1 and TRBJ1-1; no definite D call. The sequenced material came from peripheral blood. CDR3 nucleotides: TGCAGCGCCTTTACGGGGAACACTGAAGCTTTCTTT. This gives the protein CSAFTGNTEAFF.